A single TCR beta chain is shown here with its context. The data were obtained in a study of shared clonotypes between healthy human individuals. Across the study: Three CD4 naive, three CD4 memory, two CD8 naive and one CD8 memory plate were used per donor.

Naive CD8 cells, CD45RO-negative and positively selected for CCR7, excluded terminally differentiated effector memory CD45RA+ cells. There were only Caucasian adults among the donors, and all lived in Nashville, Tennessee. Germline lookup yields CDR1 MNHEY and CDR2 SVGAGI. With 10 bases removed from V and 3 bases from J, the gap between germline ends came to 9 bases. This CDR3 comprises 11 residues. This table comes from immunoSEQ multiplex PCR, and its TCRdb copy is limited to in-frame clones, with some not included. The sample gives some 2 million clones, approximately 94% of which show up once; roughly 1.1% is in the top ten.

This sequence was found in a man younger than 30 in good health. Sequenced sample: naive CD8+ T cells sorted from blood. This chain connects TRBV6-5 to TRBJ1-1, with D perhaps TRBD1 (5 bases). This CDR3 is CATGLYTEAFF. In nucleotides, the CDR3 is TGTGCCACAGGGCTTTACACTGAAGCTTTCTTT.